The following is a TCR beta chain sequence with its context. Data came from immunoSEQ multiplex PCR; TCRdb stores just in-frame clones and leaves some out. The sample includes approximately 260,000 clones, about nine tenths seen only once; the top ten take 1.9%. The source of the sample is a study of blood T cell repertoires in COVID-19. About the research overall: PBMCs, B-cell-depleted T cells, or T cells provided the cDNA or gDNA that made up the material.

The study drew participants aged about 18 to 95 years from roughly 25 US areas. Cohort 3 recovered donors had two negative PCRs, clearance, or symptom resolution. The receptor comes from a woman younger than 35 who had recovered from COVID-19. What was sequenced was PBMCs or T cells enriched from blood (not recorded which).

CDR3 amino acids: CASSLRGRFTDTQYF. The DNA for the CDR3 is TGTGCCAGCAGTTTACGCGGGAGGTTTACAGATACGCAGTATTTT. The rearrangement links TRBV28 to TRBJ2-3; 8 bases agree with TRBD2. Germline CDR1 reads MDHEN; CDR2 reads SYDVKM. The CDR3 runs to 15 residues. Trimming cost V 2 bases and J 3 bases; bases outside gene matches: 4.